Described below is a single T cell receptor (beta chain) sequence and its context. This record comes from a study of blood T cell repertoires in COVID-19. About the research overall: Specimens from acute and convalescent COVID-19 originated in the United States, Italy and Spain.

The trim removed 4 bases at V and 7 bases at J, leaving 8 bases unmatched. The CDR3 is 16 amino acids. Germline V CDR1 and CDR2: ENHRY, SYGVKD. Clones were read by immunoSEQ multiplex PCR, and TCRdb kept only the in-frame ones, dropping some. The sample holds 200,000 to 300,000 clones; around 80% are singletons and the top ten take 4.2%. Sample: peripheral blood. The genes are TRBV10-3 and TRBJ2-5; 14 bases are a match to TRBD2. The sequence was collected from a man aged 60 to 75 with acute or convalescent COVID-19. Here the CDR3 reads CAISGTSGGPIGTQYF. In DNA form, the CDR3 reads TGTGCCATCAGTGGGACTAGCGGGGGGCCGATAGGGACCCAGTACTTC.